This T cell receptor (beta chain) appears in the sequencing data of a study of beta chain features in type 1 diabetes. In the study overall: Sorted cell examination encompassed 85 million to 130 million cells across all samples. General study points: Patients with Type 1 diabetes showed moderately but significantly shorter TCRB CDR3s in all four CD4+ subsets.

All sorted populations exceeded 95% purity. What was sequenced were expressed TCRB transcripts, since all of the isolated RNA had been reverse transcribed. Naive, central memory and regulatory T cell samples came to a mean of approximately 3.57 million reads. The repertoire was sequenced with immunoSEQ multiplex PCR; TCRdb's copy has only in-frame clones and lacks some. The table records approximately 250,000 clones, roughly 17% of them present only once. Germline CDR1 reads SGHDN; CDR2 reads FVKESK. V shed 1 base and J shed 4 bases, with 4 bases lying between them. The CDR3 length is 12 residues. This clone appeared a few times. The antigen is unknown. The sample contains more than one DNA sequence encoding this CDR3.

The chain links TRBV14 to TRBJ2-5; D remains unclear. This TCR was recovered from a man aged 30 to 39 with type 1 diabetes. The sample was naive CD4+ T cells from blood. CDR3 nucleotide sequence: TGTGCCAGCAGCCAAGGTGGAGAGACCCAGTACTTC. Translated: CASSQGGETQYF.